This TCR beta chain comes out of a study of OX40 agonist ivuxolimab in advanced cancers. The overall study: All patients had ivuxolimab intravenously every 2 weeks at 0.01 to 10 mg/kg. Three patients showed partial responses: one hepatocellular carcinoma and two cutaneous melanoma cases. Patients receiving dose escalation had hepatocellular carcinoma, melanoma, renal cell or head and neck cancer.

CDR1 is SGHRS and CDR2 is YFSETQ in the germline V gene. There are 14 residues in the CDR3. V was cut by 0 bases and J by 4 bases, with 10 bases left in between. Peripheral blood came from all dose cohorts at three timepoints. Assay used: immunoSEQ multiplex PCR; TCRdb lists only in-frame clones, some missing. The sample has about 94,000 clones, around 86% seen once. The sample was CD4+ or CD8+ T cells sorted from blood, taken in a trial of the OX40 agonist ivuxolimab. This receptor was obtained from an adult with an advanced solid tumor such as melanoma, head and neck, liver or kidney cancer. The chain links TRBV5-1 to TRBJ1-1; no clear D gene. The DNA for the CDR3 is TGCGCCAGCAGCTTGGGTTCAGCCTTCACTGAAGCTTTCTTT. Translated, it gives CASSLGSAFTEAFF. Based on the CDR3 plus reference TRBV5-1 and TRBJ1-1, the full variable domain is KAGVTQTPRYLIKTRGQQVTLSCSPISGHRSVSWYQQTPGQGLQFLFEYFSETQRNKGNFPGRFSGRQFSNSRSEMNVSTLELGDSALYLCASSLGSAFTEAFFGQGTRLTVV.